The TCR beta chain described here comes from a study of CD8 T cells in Susac syndrome. Reverse transcription of 0.5 to 1 ug RNA was performed with random hexamers. TCRdb re-called the immunoSEQ multiplex PCR reads through MiXCR, storing one row per CDR3 protein. The sample includes about 80,000 distinct CDR3 sequences, approximately 96% seen only once; the top ten take approximately 0.42%. CDR3 length equals 13 residues. V was trimmed by 4 bases and J by 1 base, leaving 10 bases between them. Germline CDR1 DFQATT, CDR2 SNEGSKA (reference sequence). This TCR came from a human donor with Susac syndrome. Sequences were obtained from CD8+ T cells from PBMCs. The chain has TRBV20-1 and TRBJ1-2, with D hard to call. CDR3 loop: CSATDSLNYGYTF. The CDR3 DNA follows: TGCAGTGCTACAGACTCGCTTAACTATGGCTACACCTTC.